In this sample, the clone carrying this T cell receptor beta chain turned up many times. Its antigen is unidentified. The sample comes from a study of T cells in Graves' hyperthyroidism and ophthalmopathy. Study-level findings and limits: Most clonotypes expanded in thyroid above 0.001 were likewise present in blood.

TCR beta CDR3 sequences were amplified from RNA transcripts. HTBI primers were the set used in a first-round RT-PCR of the TCR CDR3. MiXCR was run by TCRdb on the multiplex PCR reads, yielding one entry per CDR3 protein. The sample contains some 510,000 distinct CDR3 sequences, 40% to 55% of which appear only once. Uncontrolled infection, other autoimmune disease, pregnancy and lactation each barred patients from inclusion. The CDR3 length is 11 residues. V was trimmed by 7 bases and J by 6 bases, leaving 10 bases between them. The germline CDR1 and CDR2 sequences are SNHLY and FYNNEI. The clonotype comes from a woman aged 18-29 years with Graves' hyperthyroidism. Source material: peripheral blood or thyroid tissue (not recorded which). The V and J genes are TRBV2 and TRBJ2-7; unclear D gene. The DNA for the CDR3 is TGTGCCAGCATTCTGGGCCTCGAGCAGTACTTC. Its translation is CASILGLEQYF.